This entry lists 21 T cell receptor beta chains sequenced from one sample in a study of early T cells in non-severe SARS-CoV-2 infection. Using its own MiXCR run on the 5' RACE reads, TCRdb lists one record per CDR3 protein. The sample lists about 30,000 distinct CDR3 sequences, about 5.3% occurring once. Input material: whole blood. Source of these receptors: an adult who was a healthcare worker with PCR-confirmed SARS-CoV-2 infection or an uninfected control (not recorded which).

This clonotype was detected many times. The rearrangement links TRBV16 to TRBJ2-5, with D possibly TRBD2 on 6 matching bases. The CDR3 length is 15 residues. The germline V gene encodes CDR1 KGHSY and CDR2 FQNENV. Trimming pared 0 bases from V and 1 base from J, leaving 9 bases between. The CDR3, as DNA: TGTGCCAGCAGCCAATCTCCCGGGGGCCAAGAGACCCAGTACTTC. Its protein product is CASSQSPGGQETQYF.

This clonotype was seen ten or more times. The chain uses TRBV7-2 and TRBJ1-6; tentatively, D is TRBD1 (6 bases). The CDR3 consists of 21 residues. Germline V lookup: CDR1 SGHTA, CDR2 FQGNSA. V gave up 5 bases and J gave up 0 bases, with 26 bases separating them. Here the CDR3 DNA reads TGTGCCAGCAGCCCTAGACGTGCACAGGGAGGTCCTCTCTCCTATAATTCACCCCTCCACTTT. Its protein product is CASSPRRAQGGPLSYNSPLHF.

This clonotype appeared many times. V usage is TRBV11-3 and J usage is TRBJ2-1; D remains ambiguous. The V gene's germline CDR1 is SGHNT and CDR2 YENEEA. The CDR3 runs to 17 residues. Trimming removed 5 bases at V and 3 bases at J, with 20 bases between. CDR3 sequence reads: CASSPRMAMGFYNEQFF. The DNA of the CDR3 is TGTGCCAGCAGCCCGCGAATGGCTATGGGATTCTACAATGAGCAGTTCTTC.

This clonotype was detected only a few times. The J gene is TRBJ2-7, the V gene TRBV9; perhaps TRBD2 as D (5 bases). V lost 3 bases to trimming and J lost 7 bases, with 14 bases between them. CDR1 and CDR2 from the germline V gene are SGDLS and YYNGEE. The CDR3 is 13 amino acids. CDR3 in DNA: TGTGCCAGCAGCGCCCAAGGGTCGGGAGAGCAGTACTTC. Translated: CASSAQGSGEQYF.

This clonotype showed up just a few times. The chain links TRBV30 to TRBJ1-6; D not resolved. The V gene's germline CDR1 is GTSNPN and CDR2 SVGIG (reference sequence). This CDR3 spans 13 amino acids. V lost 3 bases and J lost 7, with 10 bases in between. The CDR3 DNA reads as TGTGCCTGGAGGGAACGCCTGAATTCACCCCTCCACTTT. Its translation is CAWRERLNSPLHF.

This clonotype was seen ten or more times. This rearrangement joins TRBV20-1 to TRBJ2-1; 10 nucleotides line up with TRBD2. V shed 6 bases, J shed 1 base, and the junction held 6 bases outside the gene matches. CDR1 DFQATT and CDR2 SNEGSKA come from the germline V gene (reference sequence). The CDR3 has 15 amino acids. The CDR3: CSAGLAVNSYNEQFF. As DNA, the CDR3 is TGCAGTGCCGGACTAGCGGTCAATTCCTACAATGAGCAGTTCTTC.

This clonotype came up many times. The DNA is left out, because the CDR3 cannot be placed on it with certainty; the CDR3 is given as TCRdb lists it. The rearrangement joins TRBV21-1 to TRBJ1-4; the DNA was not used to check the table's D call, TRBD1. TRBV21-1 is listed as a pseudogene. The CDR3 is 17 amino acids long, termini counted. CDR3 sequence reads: CASSKRGTGPIMKNCFF.

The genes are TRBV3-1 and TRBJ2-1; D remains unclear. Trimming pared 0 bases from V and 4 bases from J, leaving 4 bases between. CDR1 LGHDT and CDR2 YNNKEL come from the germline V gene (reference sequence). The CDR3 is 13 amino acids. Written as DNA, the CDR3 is TGTGCCAGCAGCCAAGATCGGTACAATGAGCAGTTCTTC. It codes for CASSQDRYNEQFF.

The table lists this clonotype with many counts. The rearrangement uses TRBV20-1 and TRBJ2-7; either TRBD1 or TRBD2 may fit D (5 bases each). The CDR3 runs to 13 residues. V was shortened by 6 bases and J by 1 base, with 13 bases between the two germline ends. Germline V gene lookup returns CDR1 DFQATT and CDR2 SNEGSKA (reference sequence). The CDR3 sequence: CSAQRDGSYEQYF. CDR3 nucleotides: TGCAGTGCCCAGAGGGACGGATCCTACGAGCAGTACTTC.

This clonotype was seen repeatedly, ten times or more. The CDR3 region is CAISDRTSGEQYF. CDR3 in DNA: TGTGCCATCAGTGACAGGACCTCTGGGGAGCAGTACTTC. The chain employs TRBV10-3 and TRBJ2-7; no clear D. The CDR3 contains 13 residues. V was trimmed by 3 bases and J by 7 bases, leaving 13 bases between them. CDR1 is ENHRY and CDR2 is SYGVKD in the germline V gene.

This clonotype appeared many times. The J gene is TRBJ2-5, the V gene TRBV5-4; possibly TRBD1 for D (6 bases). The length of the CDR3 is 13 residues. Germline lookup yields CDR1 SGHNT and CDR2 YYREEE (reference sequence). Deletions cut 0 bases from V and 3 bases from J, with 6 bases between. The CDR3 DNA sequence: TGTGCCAGCAGCTTGGGACAGGAAGAGACCCAGTACTTC. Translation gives CASSLGQEETQYF.

CDR3 bases: TGTGCCAGCAGCCCCACAACGCGAGGGGGAGATACGCAGTATTTT. Its protein product is CASSPTTRGGDTQYF. This rearrangement joins TRBV11-2 to TRBJ2-3; maybe TRBD1 (6 bases). CDR3 length equals 15 residues. Between the trimmed V and J ends, which lost 5 bases and 5 bases, there was a span of 17 bases. Germline loops: CDR1 SGHAT, CDR2 FQNNGV.

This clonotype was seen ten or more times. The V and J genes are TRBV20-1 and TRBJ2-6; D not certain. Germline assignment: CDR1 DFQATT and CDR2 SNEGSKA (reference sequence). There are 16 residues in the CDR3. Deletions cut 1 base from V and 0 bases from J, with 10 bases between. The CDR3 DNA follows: TGCAGTGCTAGAGGGACGGCTAGCTCTGGGGCCAACGTCCTGACTTTC. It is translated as CSARGTASSGANVLTF.

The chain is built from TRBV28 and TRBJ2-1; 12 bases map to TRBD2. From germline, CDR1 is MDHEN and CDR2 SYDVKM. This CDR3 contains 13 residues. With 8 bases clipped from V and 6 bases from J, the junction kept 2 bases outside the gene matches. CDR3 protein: CASGLAGSNEQFF. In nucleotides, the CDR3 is TGTGCCAGCGGACTAGCGGGAAGCAATGAGCAGTTCTTC. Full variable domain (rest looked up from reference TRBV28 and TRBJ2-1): DVKVTQSSRYLVKRTGEKVFLECVQDMDHENMFWYRQDPGLGLRLIYFSYDVKMKEKGDIPEGYSVSREKKERFSLILESASTNQTSMYLCASGLAGSNEQFFGPGTRLTVL.

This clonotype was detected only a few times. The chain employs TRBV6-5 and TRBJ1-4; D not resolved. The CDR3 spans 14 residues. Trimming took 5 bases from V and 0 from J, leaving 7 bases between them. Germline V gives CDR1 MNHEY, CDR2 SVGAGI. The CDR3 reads CASSRSATNEKLFF. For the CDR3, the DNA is TGTGCCAGCAGTAGGAGTGCAACTAATGAAAAACTGTTTTTT.

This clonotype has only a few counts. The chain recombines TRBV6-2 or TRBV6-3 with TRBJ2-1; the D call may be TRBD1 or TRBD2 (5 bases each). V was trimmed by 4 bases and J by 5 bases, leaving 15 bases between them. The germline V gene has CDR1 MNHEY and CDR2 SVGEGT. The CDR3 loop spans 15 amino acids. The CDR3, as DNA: TGTGCCAGCAGTTTTGACTATCCCAGGGACAATGAGCAGTTCTTC. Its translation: CASSFDYPRDNEQFF.

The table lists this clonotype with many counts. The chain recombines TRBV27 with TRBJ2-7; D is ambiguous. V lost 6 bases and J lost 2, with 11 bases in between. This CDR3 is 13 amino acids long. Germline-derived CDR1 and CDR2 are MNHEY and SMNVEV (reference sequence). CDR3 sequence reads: CASSSDRTYEQYF. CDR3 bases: TGTGCCAGCAGCTCGGACCGAACCTACGAGCAGTACTTC.

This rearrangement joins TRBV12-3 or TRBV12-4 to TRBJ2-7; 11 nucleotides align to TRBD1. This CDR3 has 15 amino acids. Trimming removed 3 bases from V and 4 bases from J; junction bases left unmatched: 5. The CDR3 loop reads CASSFLRDRGYEQYF. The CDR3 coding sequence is TGTGCCAGCAGTTTTCTCCGGGACAGGGGGTACGAGCAGTACTTC.

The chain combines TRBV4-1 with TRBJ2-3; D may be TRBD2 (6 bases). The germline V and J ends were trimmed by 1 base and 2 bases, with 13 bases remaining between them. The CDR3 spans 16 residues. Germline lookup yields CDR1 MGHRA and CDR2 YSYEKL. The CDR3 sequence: CASSQGPGGATDTQYF. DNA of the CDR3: TGCGCCAGCAGCCAAGGGCCCGGAGGGGCCACAGATACGCAGTATTTT.

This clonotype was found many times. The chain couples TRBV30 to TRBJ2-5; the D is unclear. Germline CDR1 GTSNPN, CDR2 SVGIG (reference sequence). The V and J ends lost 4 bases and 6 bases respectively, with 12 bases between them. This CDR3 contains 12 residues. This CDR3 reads CAWKQIGQTQYF. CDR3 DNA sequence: TGTGCCTGGAAACAGATCGGACAGACCCAGTACTTC. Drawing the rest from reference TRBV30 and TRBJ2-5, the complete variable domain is SQTIHQWPATLVQPVGSPLSLECTVEGTSNPNLYWYRQAAGRGLQLLFYSVGIGQISSEVPQNLSASRPQDRQFILSSKKLLLSDSGFYLCAWKQIGQTQYFGPGTRLLVL.

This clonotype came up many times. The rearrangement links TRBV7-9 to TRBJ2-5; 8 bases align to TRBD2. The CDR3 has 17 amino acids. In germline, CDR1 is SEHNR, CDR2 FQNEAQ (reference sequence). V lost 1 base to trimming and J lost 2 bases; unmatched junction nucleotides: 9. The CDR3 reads CASSLEGSGAPQETQYF. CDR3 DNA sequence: TGTGCCAGCAGCTTAGAGGGTAGCGGGGCCCCACAAGAGACCCAGTACTTC.